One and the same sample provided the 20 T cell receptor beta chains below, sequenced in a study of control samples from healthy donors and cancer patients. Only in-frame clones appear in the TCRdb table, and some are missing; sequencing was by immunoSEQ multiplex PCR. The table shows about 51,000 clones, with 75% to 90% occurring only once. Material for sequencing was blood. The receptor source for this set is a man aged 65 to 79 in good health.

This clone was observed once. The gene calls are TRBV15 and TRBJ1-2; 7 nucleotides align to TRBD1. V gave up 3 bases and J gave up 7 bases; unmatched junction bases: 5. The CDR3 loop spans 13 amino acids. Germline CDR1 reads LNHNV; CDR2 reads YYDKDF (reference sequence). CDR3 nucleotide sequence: TGTGCCACCAGCAGCGCCAGGGGGTTTGGCTACACCTTC. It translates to CATSSARGFGYTF.

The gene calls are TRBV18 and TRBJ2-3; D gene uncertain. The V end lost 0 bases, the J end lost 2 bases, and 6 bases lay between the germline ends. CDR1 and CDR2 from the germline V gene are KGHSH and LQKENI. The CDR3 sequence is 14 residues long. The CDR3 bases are TGTGCCAGCTCACCACCTTACAACACAGATACGCAGTATTTT. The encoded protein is CASSPPYNTDTQYF.

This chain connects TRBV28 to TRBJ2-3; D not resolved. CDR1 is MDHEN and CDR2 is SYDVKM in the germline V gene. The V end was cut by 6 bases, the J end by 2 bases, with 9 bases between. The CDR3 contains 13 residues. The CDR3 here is CASSPPSTDTQYF. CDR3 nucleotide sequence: TGTGCCAGCAGCCCCCCTTCCACAGATACGCAGTATTTT.

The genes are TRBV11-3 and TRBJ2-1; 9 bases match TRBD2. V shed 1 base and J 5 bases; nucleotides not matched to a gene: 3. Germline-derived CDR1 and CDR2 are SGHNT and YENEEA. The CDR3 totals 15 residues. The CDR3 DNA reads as TGTGCCAGCAGCTTAGGGACTAGCGAGGACAATGAGCAGTTCTTC. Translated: CASSLGTSEDNEQFF.

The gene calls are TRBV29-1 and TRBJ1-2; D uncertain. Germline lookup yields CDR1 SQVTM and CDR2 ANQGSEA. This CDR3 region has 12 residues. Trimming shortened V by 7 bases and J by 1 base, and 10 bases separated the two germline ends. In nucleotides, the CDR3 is TGCAGCGCAACCCAGAGTAACTATGGCTACACCTTC. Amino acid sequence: CSATQSNYGYTF.

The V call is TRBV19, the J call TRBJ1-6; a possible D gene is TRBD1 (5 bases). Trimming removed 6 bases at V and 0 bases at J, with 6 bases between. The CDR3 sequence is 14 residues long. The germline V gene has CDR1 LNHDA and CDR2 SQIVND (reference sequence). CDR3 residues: CASSGTSYNSPLHF. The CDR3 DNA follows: TGTGCCAGTAGCGGGACCTCCTATAATTCACCCCTCCACTTT.

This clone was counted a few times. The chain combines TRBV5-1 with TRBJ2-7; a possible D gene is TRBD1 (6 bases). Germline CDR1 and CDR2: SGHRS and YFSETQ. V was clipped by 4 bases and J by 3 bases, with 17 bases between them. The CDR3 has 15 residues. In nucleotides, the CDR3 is TGCGCCAGCAGCAATGGATGGACAGAATACTACGAGCAGTACTTC. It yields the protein CASSNGWTEYYEQYF.

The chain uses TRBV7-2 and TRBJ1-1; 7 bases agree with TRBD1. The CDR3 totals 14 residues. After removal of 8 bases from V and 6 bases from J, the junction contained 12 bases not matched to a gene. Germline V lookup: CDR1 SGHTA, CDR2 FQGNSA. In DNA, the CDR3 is TGTGCCAGCGGCTCCAGGGGGGGGGAGGCTGAAGCTTTCTTT. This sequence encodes CASGSRGGEAEAFF.

The CDR3 reads CASSRDSVGQPQHF. For the CDR3, the DNA is TGTGCCAGTAGCCGGGACAGCGTCGGGCAGCCCCAGCATTTT. The genes are TRBV19 and TRBJ1-5; TRBD1 matches 7 bases. The CDR3 runs 14 residues. Trimming cost V 6 bases and J 7 bases; bases outside gene matches: 9. Germline V gives CDR1 LNHDA, CDR2 SQIVND (reference sequence).

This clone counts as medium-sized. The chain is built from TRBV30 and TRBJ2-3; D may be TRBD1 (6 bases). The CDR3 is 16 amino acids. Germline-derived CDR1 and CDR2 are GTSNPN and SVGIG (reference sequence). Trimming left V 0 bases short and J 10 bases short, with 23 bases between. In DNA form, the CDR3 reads TGTGCCTGGAGTGTCGCGGGTTCAGGGGTAGGGGTACCGCAGTATTTT. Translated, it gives CAWSVAGSGVGVPQYF.

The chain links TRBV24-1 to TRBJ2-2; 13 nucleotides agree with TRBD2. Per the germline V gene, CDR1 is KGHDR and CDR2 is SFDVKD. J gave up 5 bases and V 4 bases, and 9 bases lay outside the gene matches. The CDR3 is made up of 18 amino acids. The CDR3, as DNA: TGTGCCACCAGTGAACACGGACTAGCGGGAGCTCGAACCGGGGAGCTGTTTTTT. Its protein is CATSEHGLAGARTGELFF.

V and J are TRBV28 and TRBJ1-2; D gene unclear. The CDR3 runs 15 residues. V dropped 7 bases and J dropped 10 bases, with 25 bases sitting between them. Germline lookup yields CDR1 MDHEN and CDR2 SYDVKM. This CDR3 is CASKPLQTAAADYTF. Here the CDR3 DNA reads TGTGCCAGCAAACCCCTCCAAACAGCGGCCGCGGACTACACCTTC.

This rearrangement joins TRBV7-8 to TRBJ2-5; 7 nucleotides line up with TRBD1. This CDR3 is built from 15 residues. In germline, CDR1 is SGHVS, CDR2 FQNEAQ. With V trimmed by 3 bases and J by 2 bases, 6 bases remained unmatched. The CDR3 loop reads CASSFATGSQETQYF. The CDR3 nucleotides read TGTGCCAGCAGCTTTGCGACAGGGTCGCAAGAGACCCAGTACTTC.

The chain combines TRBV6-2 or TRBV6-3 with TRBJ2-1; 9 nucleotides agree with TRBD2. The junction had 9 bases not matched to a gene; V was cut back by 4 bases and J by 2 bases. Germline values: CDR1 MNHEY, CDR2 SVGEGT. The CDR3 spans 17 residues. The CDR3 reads CASSSGLSSGTYNEQFF. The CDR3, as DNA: TGTGCCAGCAGTTCTGGACTGTCTAGCGGGACCTACAATGAGCAGTTCTTC.

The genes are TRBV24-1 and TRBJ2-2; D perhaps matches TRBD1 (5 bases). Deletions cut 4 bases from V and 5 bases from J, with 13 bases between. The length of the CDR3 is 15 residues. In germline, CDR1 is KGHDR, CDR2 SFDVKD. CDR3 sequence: CATSELPQGTGELFF. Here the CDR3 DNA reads TGTGCCACCAGTGAACTACCGCAGGGAACCGGGGAGCTGTTTTTT.

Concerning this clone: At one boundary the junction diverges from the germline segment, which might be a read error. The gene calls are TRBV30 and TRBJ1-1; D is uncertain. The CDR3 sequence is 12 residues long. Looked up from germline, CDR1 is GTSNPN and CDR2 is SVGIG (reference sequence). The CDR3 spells CAWNDLNTEAFF. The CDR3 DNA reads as TGTGCCTGGAACGACCTGAATACTGAAGCTTTCTTT.

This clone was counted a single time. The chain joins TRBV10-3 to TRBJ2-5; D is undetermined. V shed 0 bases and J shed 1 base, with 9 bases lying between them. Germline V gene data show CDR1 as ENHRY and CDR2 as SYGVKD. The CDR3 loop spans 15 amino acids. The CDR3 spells CAISESKALQETQYF. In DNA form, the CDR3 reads TGTGCCATCAGTGAGTCGAAGGCCCTCCAAGAGACCCAGTACTTC.

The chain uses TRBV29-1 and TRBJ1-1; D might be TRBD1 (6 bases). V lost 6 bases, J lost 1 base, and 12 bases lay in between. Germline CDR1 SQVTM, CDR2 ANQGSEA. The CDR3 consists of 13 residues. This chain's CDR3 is CSVKTGRNTEAFF. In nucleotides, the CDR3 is TGCAGCGTGAAGACAGGACGGAACACTGAAGCTTTCTTT.

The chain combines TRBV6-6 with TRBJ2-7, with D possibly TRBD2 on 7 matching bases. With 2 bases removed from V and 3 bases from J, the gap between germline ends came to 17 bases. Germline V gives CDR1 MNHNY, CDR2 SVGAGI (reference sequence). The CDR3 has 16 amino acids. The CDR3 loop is CASSYTGRDGSYEQYF. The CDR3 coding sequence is TGTGCCAGCAGTTACACAGGGAGGGACGGGAGCTACGAGCAGTACTTC.

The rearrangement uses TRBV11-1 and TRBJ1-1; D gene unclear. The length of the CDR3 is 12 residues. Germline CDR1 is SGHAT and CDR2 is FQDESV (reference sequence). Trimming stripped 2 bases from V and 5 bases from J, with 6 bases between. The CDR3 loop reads CASSLLGTEAFF. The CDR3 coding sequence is TGTGCCAGCAGCTTATTGGGGACTGAAGCTTTCTTT.